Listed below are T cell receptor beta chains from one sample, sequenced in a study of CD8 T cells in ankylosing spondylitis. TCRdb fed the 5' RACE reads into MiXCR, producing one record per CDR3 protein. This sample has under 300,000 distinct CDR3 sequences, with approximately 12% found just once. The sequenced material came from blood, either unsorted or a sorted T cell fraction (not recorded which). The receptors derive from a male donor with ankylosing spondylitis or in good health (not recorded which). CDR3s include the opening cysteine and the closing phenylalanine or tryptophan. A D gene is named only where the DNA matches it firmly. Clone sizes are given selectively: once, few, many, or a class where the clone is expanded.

TGTGCCAGCAGCTCAGGGGAGAGGCTATACAATGAGCAGTTCTTC,CASSSGERLYNEQFF,-,TRBV11-3,-,TRBJ2-1
TGTGCCTCCCTCCCCGGGGGAAGGGACACCGGGGAGCTGTTTTTT,CASLPGGRDTGELFF,many,TRBV6-8,-,TRBJ2-2
TGTGCCAGCAGCAGGGGGACAGGGGCCTTTCTCGGTTCACCCCTCCACTTT,CASSRGTGAFLGSPLHF,many,TRBV7-8,TRBD1,TRBJ1-6
TGTGCCAGCAGTTTATGGGGCAGCGGGTTCTACGAGCAGTACTTC,CASSLWGSGFYEQYF,many,TRBV27,-,TRBJ2-7
TGTGCCAGCAGCCGGGGGGGTAACGCGTACGAGCAGTACTTC,CASSRGGNAYEQYF,few,TRBV3-1,TRBD2,TRBJ2-7
TGTGCCAGCAGTTTTGGCCAGGGCTTACGCGAGCAGTACTTC,CASSFGQGLREQYF,many,TRBV12-3/TRBV12-4,-,TRBJ2-7
TGTGCCAGCAGCCAAGGGACAATGAACACTGAAGCTTTCTTT,CASSQGTMNTEAFF,-,TRBV3-1,-,TRBJ1-1
TGTGCCAGCAGCCAAACCCCGGTTGTTGTGAGTGGCTACACCTTC,CASSQTPVVVSGYTF,-,TRBV3-1,-,TRBJ1-2
TGTGCCAGCAGTTACTCGGGGGGAGTGTACGAGCAGTACTTC,CASSYSGGVYEQYF,-,TRBV6-5,-,TRBJ2-7
TGTGCCAGCAGCTTCGACTCCTATTCCACAGATACGCAGTATTTT,CASSFDSYSTDTQYF,-,TRBV7-2,-,TRBJ2-3
TGCAGCGTTATTAATCCGGGACAAGGGGACTATGGCTACACCTTC,CSVINPGQGDYGYTF,-,TRBV29-1,-,TRBJ1-2
TGTGCCAGCAGCTTGGGACAGTACACAGATACGCAGTATTTT,CASSLGQYTDTQYF,few,TRBV5-5,-,TRBJ2-3
TGTGCCAGCAGTGAGGCCCTAGCCTATGAGCAGTTCTTC,CASSEALAYEQFF,-,TRBV2,-,TRBJ2-1
TGTGCCAGCAGCTGGGCCGGGGGCGATGGAGAGACCCAGTACTTC,CASSWAGGDGETQYF,many,TRBV5-5,-,TRBJ2-5
TGCAGTGCCAGCTTGCCCTTTAGCGGGAGCCCGGGGCAGTACTTC,CSASLPFSGSPGQYF,-,TRBV20-1,TRBD2,TRBJ2-7
TGTGCCAGCACAACAACCGGGACAGGGAGTACAGATACGCAGTATTTT,CASTTTGTGSTDTQYF,-,TRBV2,TRBD1,TRBJ2-3
TGTGCCAGCAGCCAGGGTGGGACAGGTTTCAATGAGCAGTTCTTC,CASSQGGTGFNEQFF,-,TRBV3-1,TRBD1,TRBJ2-1
TGCAGTGCTAGACGGGGGGCGGTGAACACTGAAGCTTTCTTT,CSARRGAVNTEAFF,many,TRBV20-1,-,TRBJ1-1
TGTGCCAGCAGCTTAGGCCCTGGAAGCTACAATGAGCAGTTCTTC,CASSLGPGSYNEQFF,many,TRBV7-8,-,TRBJ2-1
TGCAGTGCTAGTGGGGAAGCGGGAAGCACAGATACGCAGTATTTT,CSASGEAGSTDTQYF,many,TRBV20-1,TRBD2,TRBJ2-3
TGCGCCAGCAGACAAGGACAGGGTGAATACAATGAGCAGTTCTTC,CASRQGQGEYNEQFF,many,TRBV5-1,TRBD1,TRBJ2-1
TGTGCCAGCAGTTCCGGCGGGGCAGACTTTTTTCGGTACTTC,CASSSGGADFFRYF,-,TRBV5-8,-,TRBJ2-7
TGTGCCAGCAGCGATCTAGGCTCCGGGCAGTTCTTC,CASSDLGSGQFF,few,TRBV7-9,-,TRBJ2-1
TGTGCCAGCAGTCCGCGACAGGGCGGGGGATACGAGCAGTACTTC,CASSPRQGGGYEQYF,few,TRBV6-1,-,TRBJ2-7
TGTGCCAGCAGCTCAGGGGAGTTTAGGTCACCCCTCCACTTT,CASSSGEFRSPLHF,few,TRBV7-9,-,TRBJ1-6
TGTGCCAGCAGCTTCGTCGGACTGGGGAATGGCTACACCTTC,CASSFVGLGNGYTF,few,TRBV5-4,-,TRBJ1-2
TGTGCCAGCAGCCAGGGACAACGGAATCAGCCCCAGCATTTT,CASSQGQRNQPQHF,many,TRBV3-1,-,TRBJ1-5
TGCAGTGCTCCTGACAGCGGGGGGACTGAAGCTTTCTTT,CSAPDSGGTEAFF,many,TRBV20-1,-,TRBJ1-1
TGCAGCGTCTCTACAGCGGGGAACACCGGGGAGCTGTTTTTT,CSVSTAGNTGELFF,many,TRBV29-1,-,TRBJ2-2
TGTGCCAGCAGCAACGCTGCCCGGACAGAGAACACTGAAGCTTTCTTT,CASSNAARTENTEAFF,many,TRBV12-3/TRBV12-4,-,TRBJ1-1
TGCGCCAGCAGCCAAAGGCAACTAGCGGGGCGAGATACGCAGTATTTT,CASSQRQLAGRDTQYF,many,TRBV4-1,TRBD2,TRBJ2-3
TGCAGTGCTAGATCGAGCGGGGCTCAAGAGACCCAGTACTTC,CSARSSGAQETQYF,many,TRBV20-1,TRBD2,TRBJ2-5
TGTGCCAGCAGCCAAGGCCGTTTCGCAGGGGATGAGCAGTTCTTC,CASSQGRFAGDEQFF,few,TRBV14,-,TRBJ2-1
TGTGCCAGCAGCCCCTCCCCTAGCGGGGGGGCCCCGGAGACCCAGTACTTC,CASSPSPSGGAPETQYF,few,TRBV5-6,TRBD2,TRBJ2-5
TGCGCCAGCAGCTTGGAACAGGGGGCGATAGATACGCAGTATTTT,CASSLEQGAIDTQYF,-,TRBV5-1,TRBD1,TRBJ2-3
TGCGCCAGCAGCCACGGGAGGTTCGGGGCCTACAATGAGCAGTTCTTC,CASSHGRFGAYNEQFF,few,TRBV4-1,TRBD2,TRBJ2-1
TGTGCCAACCCGACACCCACAGACCTGAACACCGGGGAGCTGTTTTTT,CANPTPTDLNTGELFF,-,TRBV27,-,TRBJ2-2
TGTGCCAGCAGTTTAGCAGTAACGGCCCAAGCGGCTTTCTTT,CASSLAVTAQAAFF,-,TRBV28,-,TRBJ1-1
TGTGCCAGCAGCCCTTCCACTCTAGCCAAAAACATTCAGTACTTC,CASSPSTLAKNIQYF,-,TRBV5-4,-,TRBJ2-4
TGTGCCAGCACCCCCCCCACCGGGGAGCTGTTTTTT,CASTPPTGELFF,many,TRBV12-3/TRBV12-4,-,TRBJ2-2